The source of this T cell receptor beta chain is a study of T-cell memory formation after mild COVID-19. MiXCR, run by TCRdb on the 5' RACE reads, gives a single entry per CDR3 protein. The sample has about 420,000 distinct CDR3 sequences, roughly a quarter seen once. There are 18 residues in the CDR3. Germline V CDR1 and CDR2: SGHVS, FNYEAQ. With V trimmed by 5 bases and J by 0 bases, 13 bases remained unmatched. Sequenced input: PBMCs or a T cell subset sorted from them (not recorded which). The sequence derives from an adult woman who had mild COVID-19 (a few samples of this study predate the infection). Cell type and time point are not known. This chain links TRBV7-6 with TRBJ2-3; 8 bases fit TRBD2. The CDR3 is CASSATSTGGFSTDTQYF. The CDR3 DNA reads TGTGCCAGCAGCGCGACTAGCACGGGAGGGTTTAGCACAGATACGCAGTATTTT.